This T cell receptor (beta chain) was captured by sequencing in a study of blood T cell repertoires in COVID-19 (dated by TCRdb to the early 2020s). About the full investigation: The collaborator samples originated in the United States, Italy and Spain and spanned the acute and convalescent phases of COVID-19. A de-identified subject ID, COVID-19 status, age in years and sex were almost always included in the sample metadata. A freely available public database, intended as a resource for researchers studying the immune response to SARS-CoV-2, is where the repertoires were released. Where available, HLA class I and class II types were obtained from metadata supplied by the sample provider rather than from assay-based typing. Samples were obtained from the ongoing ImmuneRACE study (first 160 participants) and from over 1,000 subjects provided by 6 global collaborators. The prospective study material was composed of cDNA or gDNA derived from T cells, B-cell-depleted T cells, or PBMCs. Subjects who had been exposed to COVID-19, were actively infected with it, or had recovered from it provided the deeply sampled blood TCRbeta repertoires that made up the dataset.

The CDR3 runs 13 amino acids, cysteine and phenylalanine included. This entry keeps only the CDR3 DNA: 39 bases, framed from base 1. CDR1 and CDR2 (SGHNT, YENEEA) derive from the germline V gene. V is pared back by 2 bases and J by 4 bases, with 9 bases lying between the germline termini. A note on this clone: The target of this receptor is not known. No much larger clonotype is one base removed from it; base qualities were not supplied.

TCRbeta CDR3 regions were amplified from genomic DNA by means of the immunoSEQ Assay, a bias-controlled multiplex PCR. The source study handled its data this way. Nucleated cell counts per sample were estimated from amplification of reference gene primers within the assay. Sequence reads were collapsed and filtered to measure the absolute abundance of every unique TCRbeta CDR3 rearrangement. For each sample, productive Simpson clonality was calculated as the square root of Simpson's diversity index over productive rearrangements. TCRdb carries this immuneACCESS record with in-frame sequences only. Its versions omit some clonotypes, under half of them owing to an unresolved V gene in the studies checked, with the rest unexplained. The V and J calls and clone size were taken over from that table, and D and trimming were inferred from the DNA. This sample is represented by about half a million clones; more than 85% of them were singletons. The ten largest clones represent more than 7.5% of the sample.

Participants in the prospective study were aged roughly 18 to 95 years, lived in some 24 United States geographic areas, and enrolled through a virtual design. Cohort assignment in the prospective study relied on participant-reported clinical history from a screening survey and a study questionnaire. For ImmuneRACE Cohort 3, a participant was defined as recovered based on two consecutive negative NP/OP PCR tests, clearance by a healthcare professional, or resolution of symptoms. Each participant in the prospective study had whole blood, serum and a nasopharyngeal or oropharyngeal swab collected by mobile phlebotomists. Prospective study participants could optionally give additional blood draws and questionnaires over a roughly 2-month period. Blood samples from the prospective study were shipped frozen or at room temperature prior to DNA extraction. Findings and caveats that apply to the study as a whole: Clinical and demographic metadata were provided uncurated, with the amount varying by source and participant.

The TCR sequence derives from a woman in her sixties or seventies who had recovered from COVID-19. The chain was built from TRBV11-3 and TRBJ2-7; confidence is insufficient to name the D gene. Specimen: PBMCs or T cells enriched from blood (not recorded which). CDR3 sequence: CASSLWAVYEQYF. The DNA reads TGTGCCAGCAGCTTATGGGCCGTATACGAGCAGTACTTC.